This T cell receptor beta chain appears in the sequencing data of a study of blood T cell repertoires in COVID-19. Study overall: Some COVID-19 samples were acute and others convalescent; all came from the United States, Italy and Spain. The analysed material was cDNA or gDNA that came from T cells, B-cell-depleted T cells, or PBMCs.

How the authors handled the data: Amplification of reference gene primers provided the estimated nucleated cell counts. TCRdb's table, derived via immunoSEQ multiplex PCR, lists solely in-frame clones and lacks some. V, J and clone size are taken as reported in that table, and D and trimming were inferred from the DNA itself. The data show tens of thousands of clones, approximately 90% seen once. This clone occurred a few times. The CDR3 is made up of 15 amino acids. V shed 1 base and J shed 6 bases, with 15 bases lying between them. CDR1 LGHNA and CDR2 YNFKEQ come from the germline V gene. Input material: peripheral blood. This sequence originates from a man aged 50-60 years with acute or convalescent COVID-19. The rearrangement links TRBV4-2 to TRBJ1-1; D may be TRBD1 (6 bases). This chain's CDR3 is CASSQGIRGIAEAFF. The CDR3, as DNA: TGTGCCAGCAGCCAAGGTATCAGGGGAATAGCTGAAGCTTTCTTT.